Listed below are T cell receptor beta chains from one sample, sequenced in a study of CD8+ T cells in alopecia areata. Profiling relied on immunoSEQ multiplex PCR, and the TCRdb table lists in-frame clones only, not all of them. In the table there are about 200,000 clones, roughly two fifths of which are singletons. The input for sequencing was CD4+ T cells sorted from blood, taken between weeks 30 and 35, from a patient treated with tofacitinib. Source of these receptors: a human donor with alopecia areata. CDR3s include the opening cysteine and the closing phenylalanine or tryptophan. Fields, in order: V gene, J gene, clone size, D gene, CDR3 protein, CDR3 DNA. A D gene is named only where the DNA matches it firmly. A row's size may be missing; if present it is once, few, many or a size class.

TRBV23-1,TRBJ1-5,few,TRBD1,CASSQSRDRGSQPQHF,TGCGCCAGCAGTCAGTCACGGGACAGGGGCTCCCAGCCCCAGCATTTT
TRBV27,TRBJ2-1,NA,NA,CASNSLLVVRGANEQFF,TGTGCCAGCAATTCCCTACTCGTCGTCCGGGGGGCGAATGAGCAGTTCTTC
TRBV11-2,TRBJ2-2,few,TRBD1,CASSPRQGLGELFF,TGTGCCAGCAGCCCCCGACAGGGGTTAGGGGAGCTGTTTTTT
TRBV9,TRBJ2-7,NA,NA,CASSPDNRASYEQYF,TGTGCCAGCAGCCCTGATAACAGGGCGTCCTACGAGCAGTACTTC
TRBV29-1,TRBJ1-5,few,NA,CSVGAGGNQPQHF,TGCAGCGTTGGGGCAGGGGGCAATCAGCCCCAGCATTTT
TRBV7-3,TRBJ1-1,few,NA,CASSLGGVPNTEAFF,TGTGCCAGCAGCCTCGGGGGGGTGCCCAACACTGAAGCTTTCTTT
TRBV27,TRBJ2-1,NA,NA,CASSPSQANYFLNEQFF,TGTGCCAGCAGTCCCTCCCAGGCCAACTACTTCTTGAATGAGCAGTTCTTC
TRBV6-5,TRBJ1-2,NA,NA,CASSYSGGANYGYTF,TGTGCCAGCAGTTACTCGGGCGGAGCTAACTATGGCTACACCTTC
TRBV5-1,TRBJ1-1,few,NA,CASSSGGGNTEAFF,TGCGCCAGCAGCTCCGGAGGTGGGAACACTGAAGCTTTCTTT
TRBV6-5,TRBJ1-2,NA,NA,CASRYRGGYTF,TGTGCCAGCCGATACCGGGGTGGCTACACCTTC